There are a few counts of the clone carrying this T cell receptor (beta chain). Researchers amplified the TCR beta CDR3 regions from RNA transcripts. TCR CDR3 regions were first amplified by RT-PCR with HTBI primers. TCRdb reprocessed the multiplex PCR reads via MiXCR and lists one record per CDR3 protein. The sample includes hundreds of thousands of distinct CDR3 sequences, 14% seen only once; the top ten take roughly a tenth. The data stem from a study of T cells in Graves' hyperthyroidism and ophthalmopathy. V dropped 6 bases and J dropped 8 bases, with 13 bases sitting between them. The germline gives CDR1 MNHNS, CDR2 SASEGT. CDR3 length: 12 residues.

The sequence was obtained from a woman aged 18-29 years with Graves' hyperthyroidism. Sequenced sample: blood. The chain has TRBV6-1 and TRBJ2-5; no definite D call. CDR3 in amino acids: CASSPGPNTQYF. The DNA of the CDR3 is TGTGCCAGCAGCCCCGGCCCGAACACCCAGTACTTC.